The 16 T cell receptor beta chains below all came from one sample that was sequenced in a study of blood T cell repertoires in COVID-19. TCRdb's copy holds only in-frame clones and misses some; the assay was immunoSEQ multiplex PCR. The sample has some 240,000 clones, around 85% seen once; the top ten hold 2.4%. The sequencing sample was made of peripheral blood. Every receptor here comes from a woman aged 70-85 years with COVID-19, enrolled during active disease.

The CDR3 protein is CASRSQGRGNTGELFF. Written as DNA, the CDR3 is TGTGCCAGCAGATCGCAAGGCCGGGGGAACACCGGGGAGCTGTTTTTT. The chain is built from TRBV7-3 and TRBJ2-2; D might be TRBD2 (5 bases). Germline CDR1 is SGHTA and CDR2 is FQGTGA. V was trimmed by 6 bases and J by 1 base, leaving 15 bases between them. The CDR3 spans 16 residues.

The chain links TRBV11-2 to TRBJ1-5, with a possible D match to TRBD1 (5 bases). This CDR3 region has 14 residues. Germline V gene data show CDR1 as SGHAT and CDR2 as FQNNGV. Trimming removed 7 bases at V and 5 bases at J, with 15 bases between. The CDR3 DNA sequence: TGTGCCAGCAAAGGGGCGTTTCTCGATCAGCCCCAGCATTTT. It translates to CASKGAFLDQPQHF. The whole variable domain, filled in from reference TRBV11-2 and TRBJ1-5, reads EAGVAQSPRYKIIEKRQSVAFWCNPISGHATLYWYQQILGQGPKLLIQFQNNGVVDDSQLPKDRFSAERLKGVDSTLKIQPAKLEDSAVYLCASKGAFLDQPQHFGDGTRLSIL.

The CDR3 is CARSPGTPSSSYEQYF. CDR3 DNA: TGTGCCAGAAGCCCCGGGACACCCAGTAGCTCCTACGAGCAGTACTTC. The V and J genes are TRBV5-3 and TRBJ2-7, with a weak D call TRBD1 (6 bases). TRBV5-3 is labeled an ORF, and its function is uncertain. The ends were cut back, 4 bases at V and 0 bases at J, with 17 bases in the middle. CDR3 length: 16 residues.

This clone appeared a few times. The rearrangement links TRBV6-5 to TRBJ2-2; 8 nucleotides agree with TRBD1. The CDR3 has 15 residues. Germline loops: CDR1 MNHEY, CDR2 SVGAGI. Trimming at V came to 6 bases and at J to 5 bases, leaving 8 bases not matched to a gene. CDR3 residues: CASSPSGQGTGELFF. In DNA form, the CDR3 reads TGTGCCAGCAGCCCGTCAGGACAGGGAACCGGGGAGCTGTTTTTT.

This clone was seen only a few times. The rearrangement uses TRBV27 and TRBJ1-4; 8 bases are a match to TRBD1. CDR1 is MNHEY and CDR2 is SMNVEV in the germline V gene (reference sequence). The J segment lost 10 bases and the V segment lost 6 bases, leaving 4 bases of the junction unmatched. The CDR3 consists of 12 residues. CDR3 sequence: CASRLTGGKLFF. Written as DNA, the CDR3 is TGTGCCAGCAGACTTACAGGGGGAAAACTGTTTTTT.

The V and J genes are TRBV27 and TRBJ1-2; D possibly corresponds to TRBD1 (6 bases). CDR1 is MNHEY and CDR2 is SMNVEV in the germline V gene (reference sequence). CDR3 length: 17 residues. V was shortened by 0 bases and J by 4 bases, with 18 bases between the two germline ends. DNA of the CDR3: TGTGCCAGCAGTTTATCGGCCCTCAGGGGACGAGGCTATGGCTACACCTTC. This encodes CASSLSALRGRGYGYTF.

The chain is built from TRBV15 and TRBJ1-6, with TRBD1 matching over 8 bases. Germline V lookup: CDR1 LNHNV, CDR2 YYDKDF (reference sequence). Trimming at V came to 0 bases and at J to 4 bases, leaving 8 bases not matched to a gene. This CDR3 contains 18 residues. The chain's CDR3 is CATSRDVGTGGYNSPLHF. The CDR3 DNA is TGTGCCACCAGCAGAGATGTTGGAACAGGGGGTTATAATTCACCCCTCCACTTT.

The rearrangement joins TRBV19 to TRBJ1-5; TRBD1 agrees at 7 bases. Germline CDR1 LNHDA, CDR2 SQIVND (reference sequence). Trimming at V came to 6 bases and at J to 2 bases, leaving 7 bases not matched to a gene. There are 15 residues in the CDR3. DNA of the CDR3: TGTGCCAGTAGCCCGGGCGGACAGGGCAATCAGCCCCAGCATTTT. Its translation is CASSPGGQGNQPQHF.

The chain employs TRBV18 and TRBJ1-2; 10 positions match TRBD1. Germline V CDR1 and CDR2: KGHSH, LQKENI. The CDR3 totals 17 residues. The junction had 9 bases not matched to a gene; V was cut back by 3 bases and J by 2 bases. CDR3 sequence: CASSPIQGQGLNYGYTF. CDR3 bases: TGTGCCAGCTCACCGATACAGGGACAGGGGCTCAACTATGGCTACACCTTC.

The gene calls are TRBV27 and TRBJ1-1; 8 bases match TRBD1. The V gene end was trimmed by 5 bases and the J gene end by 3 bases; junction bases not matched to a gene: 2. This CDR3 has 13 amino acids. Germline V gene data show CDR1 as MNHEY and CDR2 as SMNVEV (reference sequence). This CDR3 reads CASSKTGDTEAFF. The CDR3 DNA reads as TGTGCCAGCAGTAAGACAGGGGACACTGAAGCTTTCTTT.

The chain links TRBV9 to TRBJ2-1; 10 bases map to TRBD2. The CDR3 is 14 residues long. The germline CDR1 and CDR2 sequences are SGDLS and YYNGEE. J gave up 9 bases and V 2 bases, and 5 bases lay outside the gene matches. The CDR3 loop reads CASSVSGGAGEQFF. DNA of the CDR3: TGTGCCAGCAGCGTGAGCGGGGGGGCTGGTGAGCAGTTCTTC.

V gene TRBV7-6 combines with J gene TRBJ1-6, with 7 bases matching TRBD1. This CDR3 region has 15 residues. V dropped 5 bases and J dropped 1; count of bases not matched to a gene: 2. Germline values: CDR1 SGHVS, CDR2 FNYEAQ. The CDR3 protein is CASSQQGSYNSPLHF. CDR3 coding DNA: TGTGCCAGCAGCCAACAGGGGTCCTATAATTCACCCCTCCACTTT.

The sample holds one count of this clone. The chain combines TRBV2 with TRBJ1-1; perhaps TRBD1 as D (6 bases). Trimming shortened V by 7 bases and J by 1 base, and 10 bases separated the two germline ends. The length of the CDR3 is 13 residues. The germline V gene has CDR1 SNHLY and CDR2 FYNNEI. DNA for the CDR3: TGTGCCAGCAACGACAGGTCGAACACTGAAGCTTTCTTT. Protein: CASNDRSNTEAFF.

This clone was recorded only once. The chain joins TRBV7-3 to TRBJ2-5, with TRBD1 identical over 12 bases. V was clipped by 8 bases and J by 5 bases; unmatched bases: 3. CDR3 length: 13 amino acids. CDR1 and CDR2 from the germline V gene are SGHTA and FQGTGA. The CDR3 here is CASGTGGTETQYF. The CDR3 region has the DNA TGTGCCAGCGGGACAGGGGGCACGGAGACCCAGTACTTC.

The CDR3 reads CASRLTGFGNTIYF. DNA of the CDR3: TGTGCCAGTAGATTGACAGGGTTCGGAAACACCATATATTTT. V and J are TRBV19 and TRBJ1-3; 7 nucleotides align to TRBD1. The CDR3 covers 14 residues. Germline CDR1 LNHDA, CDR2 SQIVND (reference sequence). V dropped 6 bases and J dropped 4; count of bases not matched to a gene: 6.

The V and J genes are TRBV5-6 and TRBJ1-1; no firm D call. The germline gives CDR1 SGHDT, CDR2 YYEEEE. The CDR3 is 14 amino acids. Trimming shortened V by 3 bases and J by 0 bases, and 9 bases separated the two germline ends. The CDR3 loop is CASSWAGMNTEAFF. The CDR3 DNA reads as TGTGCCAGCAGCTGGGCAGGTATGAACACTGAAGCTTTCTTT.